These T cell receptor beta chains were read from a single sample in a study of T cell responses to AZD1222 COVID-19 vaccine. The method was immunoSEQ multiplex PCR; TCRdb's version includes in-frame clones alone and lacks a portion of them. This sample yields roughly 90,000 clones, of which 85% to 95% are seen a single time; 4.5% belongs to the top ten. Sequencing was performed on peripheral blood, taken on day 0 of MenACWY control vaccination. Receptors were obtained from an adult in good health. Both conserved end residues are part of each CDR3. The order of the fields is J gene, V gene, D gene, CDR3 protein, CDR3 DNA. The D gene is left open where the match is weak.

>TRBJ1-6|TRBV7-9|-
CASSLQVGPYNSPLHF
TGTGCCAGCAGCTTGCAGGTTGGGCCCTATAATTCACCCCTCCACTTT
>TRBJ2-6|TRBV3-1/TRBV3-2|-
CASSPTGLSGANVLTF
TGTGCCAGCAGCCCAACGGGCCTCTCTGGGGCCAACGTCCTGACTTTC
>TRBJ1-5|TRBV6-5|-
CASSYGTDGNQPQHF
TGTGCCAGCAGTTACGGGACGGACGGGAATCAGCCCCAGCATTTT
>TRBJ1-2|TRBV19|TRBD1
CASRPTGQGESAGYTF
TGTGCCAGTAGGCCGACCGGACAGGGCGAATCGGCCGGCTACACCTTC
>TRBJ2-5|TRBV18|-
CASSPYEAQETQYF
TGTGCCAGCTCACCTTACGAGGCCCAAGAGACCCAGTACTTC
>TRBJ2-2|TRBV7-2|-
CASSPAFRGTGELFF
TGTGCCAGCAGCCCCGCCTTCCGTGGCACCGGGGAGCTGTTTTTT
>TRBJ2-1|TRBV29-1|TRBD2
CSVGSGRGDEQFF
TGCAGCGTGGGTAGCGGGAGGGGAGATGAGCAGTTCTTC
>TRBJ2-7|TRBV29-1|TRBD1
CSVARTGNEQYF
TGCAGCGTTGCTAGGACAGGGAACGAGCAGTACTTC
>TRBJ1-2|TRBV5-5|TRBD1
CASSLEGLGTGGYYGYTF
TGTGCCAGCAGCTTGGAAGGACTTGGGACAGGCGGGTACTATGGCTACACCTTC
>TRBJ1-5|TRBV28|-
CASNTNGGGSQPQHF
TGTGCCAGCAATACAAACGGTGGAGGTAGTCAGCCCCAGCATTTT
>TRBJ1-3|TRBV5-1|TRBD1
CASSPGTASGNTIYF
TGCGCCAGCAGCCCGGGGACAGCCTCTGGAAACACCATATATTTT
>TRBJ1-5|TRBV19|TRBD1
CASGRGQSSNQPQHF
TGTGCCAGTGGAAGGGGACAGTCTAGCAATCAGCCCCAGCATTTT
>TRBJ2-5|TRBV10-3|TRBD2
CAIAQTSGQETQYF
TGTGCCATCGCCCAAACTAGCGGACAAGAGACCCAGTACTTC
>TRBJ2-5|TRBV28|-
CASSLGQQETQYF
TGTGCCAGCAGTTTAGGTCAGCAAGAGACCCAGTACTTC